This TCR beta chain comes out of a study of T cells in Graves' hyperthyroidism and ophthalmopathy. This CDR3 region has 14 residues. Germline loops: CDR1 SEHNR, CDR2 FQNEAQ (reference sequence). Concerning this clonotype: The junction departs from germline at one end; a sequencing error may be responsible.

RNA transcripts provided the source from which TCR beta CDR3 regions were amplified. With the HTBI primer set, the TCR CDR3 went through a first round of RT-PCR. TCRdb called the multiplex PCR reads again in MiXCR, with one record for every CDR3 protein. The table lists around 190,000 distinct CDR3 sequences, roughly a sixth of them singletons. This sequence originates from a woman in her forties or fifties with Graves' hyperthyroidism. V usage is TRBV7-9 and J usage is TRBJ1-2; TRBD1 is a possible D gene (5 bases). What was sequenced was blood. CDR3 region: CASSLERDFYGYAF. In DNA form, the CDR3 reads TGTGCCAGCAGCTTAGAGCGGGACTTCTATGGCTACGCCTTC.